This is a list of T cell receptor beta chains from one sample in a study of OX40 agonist ivuxolimab in advanced cancers. TCRdb keeps only in-frame clones here, not all; method: immunoSEQ multiplex PCR. The sample shows roughly 41,000 clones, 86% of them seen only once. The sequenced sample was CD4+ or CD8+ T cells sorted from blood, obtained in a trial of the OX40 agonist ivuxolimab. The receptors stem from an adult with an advanced solid tumor such as melanoma, head and neck, liver or kidney cancer. The CDR3 runs from the conserved cysteine through the conserved F or W. The D gene is left open where the match is weak. A row's size may be missing; if present it is once, few, many or a size class.

v_gene,j_gene,d_gene,abundance,CDR3aa,CDR3nt
TRBV4-2,TRBJ2-3,TRBD2,NA,CASSQGTSGAVTDTQYF,TGTGCCAGCAGCCAAGGGACTAGCGGGGCCGTCACAGATACGCAGTATTTT
TRBV10-1,TRBJ2-3,TRBD2,NA,CASSVSGGVGTDTQYF,TGCGCCAGCAGTGTGAGCGGGGGGGTGGGCACAGATACGCAGTATTTT
TRBV30,TRBJ2-7,TRBD2,NA,CAWSVQRGYYEQYF,TGTGCCTGGAGTGTCCAGCGGGGCTATTACGAGCAGTACTTC
TRBV27,TRBJ2-2,NA,once,CASSLWGNTGELFF,TGTGCCAGCAGTTTGTGGGGGAACACCGGGGAGCTGTTTTTT
TRBV30,TRBJ1-1,NA,NA,CAWGFYSRDYNTEAFF,TGTGCCTGGGGCTTCTACTCTAGAGACTACAACACTGAAGCTTTCTTT
TRBV27,TRBJ1-1,NA,NA,CASSLLWGDTEAFF,TGTGCCAGCAGTTTATTGTGGGGGGACACTGAAGCTTTCTTT
TRBV5-1,TRBJ2-3,NA,NA,CASTIAAGPTGIGTQYF,TGCGCCAGCACCATTGCTGCGGGACCCACAGGGATTGGTACGCAGTATTTT
TRBV28,TRBJ1-2,NA,NA,CASSPRTDYTF,TGTGCCAGCAGTCCCCGGACTGACTACACCTTC
TRBV4-3,TRBJ2-2,TRBD1,once,CASSQGQGNTGELFF,TGCGCCAGCAGCCAAGGACAGGGCAATACCGGGGAGCTGTTTTTT
TRBV19,TRBJ1-2,NA,NA,CASSPSGGHYGYTF,TGTGCCAGTAGCCCCTCGGGGGGGCACTATGGCTACACCTTC
TRBV27,TRBJ2-7,NA,few,CASSLNGRDYEQYF,TGTGCCAGCAGTTTGAACGGCAGGGACTACGAGCAGTACTTC
TRBV5-1,TRBJ1-1,NA,NA,CASSLQAQNTEAFF,TGCGCCAGCAGCTTGCAGGCCCAGAACACTGAAGCTTTCTTT
TRBV2,TRBJ1-2,NA,few,CASRAGTGYTF,TGTGCCAGCAGGGCAGGTACCGGCTACACCTTC
TRBV11-2,TRBJ2-7,TRBD2,NA,CASSHGLAGRKIYEQYF,TGTGCCAGCAGCCACGGACTAGCGGGGAGAAAGATATACGAGCAGTACTTC
TRBV21-1,TRBJ1-2,NA,NA,CASSPLEAVDYGYTF,TGTGCCAGCAGCCCTCTCGAGGCAGTGGACTATGGCTACACCTTC
TRBV6-1,TRBJ1-1,NA,NA,CASSDVGMNTEAFF,TGTGCCAGCAGTGATGTCGGCATGAACACTGAAGCTTTCTTT
TRBV5-1,TRBJ2-3,NA,NA,CASSSRQGTDTQYF,TGCGCCAGCAGCTCACGACAGGGCACAGATACGCAGTATTTT
TRBV11-2,TRBJ1-5,TRBD1,NA,CASSTDRDKPQHF,TGTGCCAGCAGCACCGACAGGGACAAGCCCCAGCATTTT
TRBV6-6,TRBJ2-3,TRBD2,NA,CASIQSGGGQYF,TGTGCCAGCATCCAAAGCGGGGGAGGGCAGTATTTT
TRBV7-3,TRBJ2-2,NA,NA,CASSPTTAAHRTGELFF,TGTGCCAGCAGCCCCACCACAGCGGCTCACAGGACCGGGGAGCTGTTTTTT
TRBV4-1,TRBJ1-3,NA,NA,CASSPPGRGSGNTIYF,TGCGCCAGCAGCCCCCCTGGGAGGGGGTCTGGAAACACCATATATTTT
TRBV5-5,TRBJ1-1,NA,NA,CASSPLGPGNTEAFF,TGTGCCAGCAGCCCCTTAGGGCCCGGAAACACTGAAGCTTTCTTT
TRBV4-2,TRBJ2-7,TRBD1,NA,CASSQGQGASYEQYF,TGTGCCAGCAGCCAAGGACAGGGGGCTAGCTACGAGCAGTACTTC
TRBV21-1,TRBJ1-5,NA,NA,CASSKGEGTPSPGNQPQHF,TGTGCCAGCAGCAAAGGAGAGGGGACACCGTCCCCGGGCAATCAGCCCCAGCATTTT
TRBV6-1,TRBJ1-3,NA,NA,CASSFRGRGNAIYF,TGTGCCAGCAGCTTCCGGGGAAGAGGAAACGCCATATATTTT
TRBV10-2,TRBJ2-6,NA,NA,CASGGGANVLTF,TGCGCCAGCGGTGGTGGGGCCAACGTCCTGACTTTC
TRBV5-4,TRBJ1-2,NA,NA,CASKRPGGLHYTF,TGTGCCAGCAAACGACCGGGAGGGCTCCACTACACCTTC
TRBV6-1,TRBJ2-7,NA,NA,CASSVGIQGIYEQYF,TGTGCCAGCAGTGTTGGTATACAGGGAATTTACGAGCAGTACTTC
TRBV7-7,TRBJ2-5,NA,NA,CASSLGSLQETQYF,TGTGCTAGCAGCTTGGGCAGCCTACAAGAGACCCAGTACTTC
TRBV9,TRBJ2-7,TRBD1,NA,CASSVDRGEQYF,TGTGCCAGCAGCGTCGACAGGGGGGAGCAGTACTTC
TRBV7-2,TRBJ1-2,NA,NA,CASSFSRQYGYTF,TGTGCCAGCAGCTTCTCACGACAGTATGGCTACACCTTC
TRBV4-2,TRBJ1-3,TRBD1,NA,CASSQLVSDRETSHSGNTIYF,TGTGCCAGCAGCCAATTGGTCTCGGACAGGGAGACCTCCCACTCTGGAAACACCATATATTTT
TRBV7-2,TRBJ2-7,NA,NA,CASSLARDSYEQYF,TGTGCCAGCAGCTTAGCCCGGGATTCCTACGAGCAGTACTTC
TRBV28,TRBJ2-2,TRBD1,NA,CASSWGQGPTGELFF,TGTGCCAGCAGTTGGGGACAGGGCCCTACCGGGGAGCTGTTTTTT
TRBV7-8,TRBJ2-1,TRBD2,NA,CASSLVAGGTYNEQFF,TGTGCCAGCAGCTTAGTGGCGGGGGGGACCTACAATGAGCAGTTCTTC
TRBV14,TRBJ1-1,TRBD1,NA,CASSLNRGLTNTEAFF,TGTGCCAGCAGCCTCAACAGGGGGCTGACTAACACTGAAGCTTTCTTT
TRBV7-2,TRBJ2-5,NA,NA,CASSLEGGETQYF,TGTGCCAGCAGCTTAGAAGGGGGGGAGACCCAGTACTTC
TRBV7-2,TRBJ1-5,NA,NA,CASSFEGSNQPQHF,TGTGCCAGCAGCTTCGAGGGTAGCAATCAGCCCCAGCATTTT
TRBV12-2,TRBJ1-1,NA,NA,CASRLARQVRDTEAFF,TGTGCAAGTCGCTTAGCGCGACAGGTGAGGGACACTGAAGCTTTCTTT
TRBV5-6,TRBJ1-1,TRBD1,few,CASSPDRDTEAFF,TGTGCCAGCAGCCCCGACAGGGACACTGAAGCTTTCTTT
TRBV4-1,TRBJ2-1,NA,NA,CASSQELRHPIF,TGCGCCAGCAGCCAAGAACTTAGACACCCGATCTTC
TRBV7-2,TRBJ2-1,TRBD1,NA,CASSRTGTTYNEQFF,TGTGCCAGCAGCCGGACAGGGACCACCTACAATGAGCAGTTCTTC
TRBV9,TRBJ2-2,NA,NA,CASSAETSTGELFF,TGTGCCAGCAGCGCCGAGACTTCCACCGGGGAGCTGTTTTTT
TRBV5-1,TRBJ1-6,NA,NA,CASSFAPSLSVNSPLHF,TGCGCCAGCAGCTTCGCGCCGAGCCTTTCTGTTAATTCACCCCTCCACTTT
TRBV6-5,TRBJ2-5,TRBD2,once,CASRKRGVQETQYF,TGTGCCAGCAGGAAGCGGGGCGTCCAAGAGACCCAGTACTTC
TRBV6-1,TRBJ2-1,TRBD2,NA,CASTGGSGSYNEQFF,TGTGCCTCCACGGGCGGGAGTGGTTCCTACAATGAGCAGTTCTTC
TRBV5-1,TRBJ2-3,TRBD2,NA,CASSYTSGGRGVTDTQYF,TGCGCCAGCAGCTATACTAGCGGGGGCCGGGGGGTCACAGATACGCAGTATTTT
TRBV7-2,TRBJ1-4,NA,NA,CASSSSIHRGGDEKLFF,TGTGCCAGCAGCTCCTCCATACATAGGGGAGGTGATGAAAAACTGTTTTTT
TRBV4-1,TRBJ1-2,NA,NA,CASSQTGKTYGYTF,TGCGCCAGCAGCCAGACGGGAAAAACCTATGGCTACACCTTC
TRBV11-2,TRBJ1-2,TRBD1,NA,CASSFVGGDGYTF,TGTGCCAGCAGCTTTGTAGGGGGCGATGGCTACACCTTC
TRBV6-4,TRBJ2-4,NA,few,CASSDSAGRNIQYF,TGTGCCAGCAGTGACTCGGCCGGCAGAAACATTCAGTACTTC
TRBV7-2,TRBJ2-3,TRBD2,NA,CASSPRASGAVDTQYF,TGTGCCAGCAGCCCCCGGGCTAGCGGGGCGGTTGATACGCAGTATTTT
TRBV7-9,TRBJ1-4,NA,few,CASSSDRGETLFF,TGTGCCAGCAGCTCGGACAGAGGGGAAACACTGTTTTTT
TRBV19,TRBJ2-6,NA,NA,CASSAGANVLTF,TGTGCCAGTAGTGCTGGGGCCAACGTCCTGACTTTC
TRBV18,TRBJ1-5,NA,few,CASSPAGPSNQPQHF,TGTGCCAGCTCACCGGCTGGACCTAGCAATCAGCCCCAGCATTTT
TRBV6-6,TRBJ2-5,NA,NA,CASTKLASQETQYF,TGTGCCAGCACAAAACTAGCTTCCCAAGAGACCCAGTACTTC
TRBV29-1,TRBJ1-4,NA,NA,CSVVSRGAGEKLFF,TGCAGCGTTGTCTCTCGGGGGGCAGGGGAAAAACTGTTTTTT
TRBV19,TRBJ2-4,NA,NA,CASSIGPIQYF,TGTGCCAGTAGTATCGGTCCTATTCAGTACTTC
TRBV5-4,TRBJ2-3,NA,NA,CASSTPGEGADTQYF,TGTGCCAGCAGCACGCCAGGGGAAGGTGCAGATACGCAGTATTTT
TRBV5-1,TRBJ1-4,NA,NA,CASTEGPYRTAEKLFF,TGCGCCAGCACAGAGGGGCCCTATCGGACAGCAGAAAAACTGTTTTTT